The 23 T cell receptor beta chains below were found in one sample sequenced in a study of T cells after yellow fever vaccination. TCRdb processed the 5' RACE reads anew with MiXCR; each CDR3 protein has one entry. Here the sample spans 250,000 to 350,000 distinct CDR3 sequences, around 7% being singletons. The sample consisted of PBMCs, taken about 41 days after the first yellow fever vaccination. These receptors were taken from a man aged 18 to 29 who received the YFV17D yellow fever vaccine.

This clonotype was observed many times. The chain carries TRBV7-9 and TRBJ2-5, with TRBD2 matching over 7 bases. The CDR3 totals 13 residues. The V segment lost 4 bases and the J segment 5 bases; nucleotides outside the gene matches: 4. CDR1 is SEHNR, CDR2 FQNEAQ, per germline (reference sequence). The CDR3 region has the DNA TGTGCCAGCAGCTATCAGGGAGGGGAGACCCAGTACTTC. Protein: CASSYQGGETQYF.

There are a few counts of this clonotype. The CDR3 sequence: CASGLLEYTEAFF. The CDR3 nucleotides read TGTGCCAGCGGACTCTTGGAATACACTGAAGCTTTCTTT. The chain joins TRBV12-3 or TRBV12-4 to TRBJ1-1; D gene unclear. Trimming pared 8 bases from V and 3 bases from J, leaving 13 bases between. The CDR3 loop spans 13 amino acids.

This clonotype was recorded at least ten times. The rearrangement joins TRBV4-2 to TRBJ2-7; D not resolved. This CDR3 comprises 12 residues. The V end was cut by 0 bases, the J end by 9 bases, with 9 bases between. Germline assignment: CDR1 LGHNA and CDR2 YNFKEQ. The CDR3 DNA sequence: TGTGCCAGCAGCCAAGATCTGGGCAGGCAGTACTTC. Translating gives CASSQDLGRQYF.

This chain links TRBV4-1 with TRBJ1-6; TRBD1 might be the D (6 bases). V dropped 1 base and J dropped 5 bases, with 12 bases sitting between them. CDR3 length: 16 residues. Germline V gene sequence: CDR1 MGHRA, CDR2 YSYEKL. DNA of the CDR3: TGCGCCAGCAGCCAAGGCCGGACAGCCGATAATTCACCCCTCCACTTT. Translation: CASSQGRTADNSPLHF.

This chain joins TRBV3-1 and TRBJ2-3; D is ambiguous. The CDR3 loop spans 15 amino acids. V lost 1 base and J lost 0, with 8 bases in between. Germline CDR1 and CDR2: LGHDT and YNNKEL (reference sequence). This CDR3 reads CASSQVIVSTDTQYF. The CDR3 DNA reads TGTGCCAGCAGCCAAGTAATCGTAAGCACAGATACGCAGTATTTT.

This clonotype was found a few times. The genes are TRBV4-1 and TRBJ1-1; 12 bases are shared with TRBD1. This CDR3 has 18 residues. V lost 0 bases and J lost 3; bases outside the gene matches: 8. Germline CDR1 reads MGHRA; CDR2 reads YSYEKL. DNA for the CDR3: TGCGCCAGCAGCCAAGATAGGGACAGGGGGCGGATCGACACTGAAGCTTTCTTT. Amino acid sequence: CASSQDRDRGRIDTEAFF.

CDR3 loop: CASSLAGHGQGYGYTF. The CDR3 DNA is TGTGCCAGCAGCTTGGCCGGGCACGGTCAAGGGTATGGCTACACCTTC. The chain employs TRBV5-4 and TRBJ1-2; D gene uncertain. This CDR3 is built from 16 residues. Germline-derived CDR1 and CDR2 are SGHNT and YYREEE (reference sequence). The V gene lost 0 bases and the J gene lost 5 bases, with 17 bases spanning the gap.

The V and J genes are TRBV3-1 and TRBJ1-6; D is ambiguous. V lost 7 bases and J 7 bases, leaving 14 bases between the germline ends. The CDR3 has 14 amino acids. Germline CDR1 is LGHDT and CDR2 is YNNKEL (reference sequence). This CDR3 is CASTISAENSPLHF. The CDR3 bases are TGTGCCAGCACCATTAGCGCGGAGAATTCACCCCTCCACTTT.

V usage is TRBV6-2 or TRBV6-3 and J usage is TRBJ1-5; 8 bases map to TRBD1. CDR3 length: 13 amino acids. With V trimmed by 6 bases and J by 7 bases, 5 bases remained unmatched. Germline CDR1 is MNHEY and CDR2 is SVGEGT. The CDR3 region is CASSGQGGQPQHF. The CDR3 bases are TGTGCCAGCAGCGGACAGGGTGGGCAGCCCCAGCATTTT.

In its sample, this clonotype was seen a few times. The V gene is TRBV11-2, the J gene TRBJ2-7; 8 nucleotides agree with TRBD2. The CDR3 is made up of 16 amino acids. Per the germline V gene, CDR1 is SGHAT and CDR2 is FQNNGV. Trimming cost V 4 bases and J 4 bases; bases outside gene matches: 12. In DNA, the CDR3 is TGTGCCAGCAGCTCTCTGCGACTAGCGCTGAGATACGAGCAGTACTTC. It is translated as CASSSLRLALRYEQYF.

This chain joins TRBV2 and TRBJ2-7; D is undetermined. Germline V gives CDR1 SNHLY, CDR2 FYNNEI. The CDR3 sequence is 16 residues long. Trimming pared 2 bases from V and 0 bases from J, leaving 14 bases between. The CDR3 region is CASSETGDARSYEQYF. CDR3 DNA sequence: TGTGCCAGCAGTGAAACTGGTGACGCTCGCTCCTACGAGCAGTACTTC.

There are a few counts of this clonotype. V gene TRBV5-1 combines with J gene TRBJ2-3; no firm D call. Germline CDR1 reads SGHRS; CDR2 reads YFSETQ. This CDR3 has 14 amino acids. V lost 0 bases, J lost 4 bases, and 9 bases lay in between. CDR3 region: CASSLGRIPDTQYF. The CDR3, as DNA: TGCGCCAGCAGCTTGGGCCGGATTCCAGATACGCAGTATTTT.

The table lists this clonotype with many counts. The rearrangement links TRBV6-1 to TRBJ2-2; the D is unclear. V was cut by 7 bases and J by 2 bases, with 11 bases left in between. The CDR3 has 14 residues. CDR1 and CDR2 from the germline V gene are MNHNS and SASEGT. The CDR3 spells CASISGSNTGELFF. The CDR3 nucleotides read TGTGCCAGCATCTCAGGCAGCAACACCGGGGAGCTGTTTTTT.

This CDR3 reads CASTLAGGCKDTQYF. DNA for the CDR3: TGCGCCAGCACCTTAGCGGGGGGGTGTAAGGATACGCAGTATTTT. V usage is TRBV4-1 and J usage is TRBJ2-3, with 11 bases aligning to TRBD2. Losses at the gene ends were 7 bases for V and 6 bases for J; bases not matched to a gene: 9. Germline CDR1 MGHRA, CDR2 YSYEKL. The CDR3 runs 15 residues.

This clonotype was detected a few times. V gene TRBV5-1 combines with J gene TRBJ2-2, with D perhaps being TRBD1 or TRBD2 (5 bases each). Germline V gene sequence: CDR1 SGHRS, CDR2 YFSETQ. Trimming took 3 bases from V and 0 from J, leaving 15 bases between them. This CDR3 region has 17 residues. DNA of the CDR3: TGCGCCAGCAGCTCTCTACGTGGGGGTTCGAACACCGGGGAGCTGTTTTTT. Translation gives CASSSLRGGSNTGELFF.

This chain links TRBV5-1 with TRBJ2-7; no definite D call. The CDR3 is 13 amino acids. Germline loops: CDR1 SGHRS, CDR2 YFSETQ. V lost 7 bases to trimming and J lost 3 bases, with 14 bases between them. The CDR3 DNA reads TGCGCCAGCTCAGTGGGTGATGACTACGAGCAGTACTTC. Amino acid sequence: CASSVGDDYEQYF.

The chain recombines TRBV24-1 with TRBJ2-7, with a possible D match to TRBD2 (5 bases). This CDR3 is built from 13 residues. Trimming pared 2 bases from V and 6 bases from J, leaving 10 bases between. The germline CDR1 and CDR2 sequences are KGHDR and SFDVKD. In DNA form, the CDR3 reads TGTGCCACCAGTGATTCACTAGGCGGCGAGCAGTACTTC. This encodes CATSDSLGGEQYF.

The chain joins TRBV7-2 to TRBJ2-2; D perhaps matches TRBD1 (6 bases). The V end was cut by 5 bases, the J end by 1 base, with 14 bases between. This CDR3 spans 16 amino acids. In germline, CDR1 is SGHTA, CDR2 FQGNSA. The CDR3 region has the DNA TGTGCCAGCAGCCCAACCGGGACACGGAACACCGGGGAGCTGTTTTTT. Translating gives CASSPTGTRNTGELFF.

This clonotype was counted a few times. The V call is TRBV25-1, the J call TRBJ2-3; a weak D match, TRBD2 (7 bases). The CDR3 length is 15 residues. Germline CDR1 and CDR2: MGHDK and SYGVNS. Trimming pared 6 bases from V and 5 bases from J, leaving 18 bases between. The CDR3 nucleotides read TGTGCCAGCAGGCGCGGGGCGGGGGCCTTAGATACGCAGTATTTT. It translates to CASRRGAGALDTQYF.

This clonotype has at least ten counts. The chain couples TRBV4-2 to TRBJ2-2, with D possibly being TRBD1 (6 bases). Trimming shortened V by 1 base and J by 5 bases, and 17 bases separated the two germline ends. Germline-derived CDR1 and CDR2 are LGHNA and YNFKEQ. CDR3 length: 17 residues. The CDR3 DNA is TGTGCCAGCAGCCAAGCCGGGGCAGGGGTGGAAACCGGGGAGCTGTTTTTT. Amino acids: CASSQAGAGVETGELFF.

The V call is TRBV12-3 or TRBV12-4, the J call TRBJ2-1; 7 bases agree with TRBD2. CDR3 size: 13 residues. After removal of 4 bases from V and 9 bases from J, the junction contained 6 bases not matched to a gene. CDR3 sequence reads: CASSWGGGTEQFF. As DNA, the CDR3 is TGTGCCAGCAGTTGGGGGGGGGGAACTGAGCAGTTCTTC.

This clonotype was seen at least ten times. This chain uses TRBV5-1 with TRBJ1-1; D not certain. CDR3 length: 18 amino acids. Between the trimmed V and J ends, which lost 0 bases and 0 bases, there was a span of 18 bases. Looked up from germline, CDR1 is SGHRS and CDR2 is YFSETQ. Here the CDR3 DNA reads TGCGCCAGCAGCTTGGAGGAGCGACTAGACGAGCTGAACACTGAAGCTTTCTTT. Translation gives CASSLEERLDELNTEAFF.

This clonotype showed up just a few times. The chain combines TRBV6-5 with TRBJ1-2; tentative D call: TRBD1 (6 bases). This CDR3 region has 14 residues. Trimming left V 4 bases short and J 8 bases short, with 17 bases between. Per the germline V gene, CDR1 is MNHEY and CDR2 is SVGAGI. The DNA for the CDR3 is TGTGCCAGCAGTTCCAGCGACAGGCCCCCAGGCTACACCTTC. This gives the protein CASSSSDRPPGYTF.